This paragraph covers one T cell receptor beta chain sequence. The entry originates in a study of control samples from healthy donors and cancer patients. TCRdb keeps only in-frame clones here, not all; method: immunoSEQ multiplex PCR. The table lists roughly 120,000 clones, about 95% of them singletons. The length of the CDR3 is 14 residues. Germline-derived CDR1 and CDR2 are LNHDA and SQIVND (reference sequence). Trimming removed 3 bases from V and 4 bases from J, with 12 bases in between. The sequencing sample was made of blood. The TCR originated in a man aged 30 to 39 in good health. This chain uses TRBV19 with TRBJ1-2, with D possibly matching TRBD1 (5 bases). The CDR3 sequence: CASSIRAELYGYTF. The DNA for the CDR3 is TGTGCCAGTAGTATCAGGGCGGAGCTCTATGGCTACACCTTC. The full variable domain, with the rest looked up from reference TRBV19 and TRBJ1-2, is DGGITQSPKYLFRKEGQNVTLSCEQNLNHDAMYWYRQDPGQGLRLIYYSQIVNDFQKGDIAEGYSVSREKKESFPLTVTSAQKNPTAFYLCASSIRAELYGYTFGSGTRLTVV.